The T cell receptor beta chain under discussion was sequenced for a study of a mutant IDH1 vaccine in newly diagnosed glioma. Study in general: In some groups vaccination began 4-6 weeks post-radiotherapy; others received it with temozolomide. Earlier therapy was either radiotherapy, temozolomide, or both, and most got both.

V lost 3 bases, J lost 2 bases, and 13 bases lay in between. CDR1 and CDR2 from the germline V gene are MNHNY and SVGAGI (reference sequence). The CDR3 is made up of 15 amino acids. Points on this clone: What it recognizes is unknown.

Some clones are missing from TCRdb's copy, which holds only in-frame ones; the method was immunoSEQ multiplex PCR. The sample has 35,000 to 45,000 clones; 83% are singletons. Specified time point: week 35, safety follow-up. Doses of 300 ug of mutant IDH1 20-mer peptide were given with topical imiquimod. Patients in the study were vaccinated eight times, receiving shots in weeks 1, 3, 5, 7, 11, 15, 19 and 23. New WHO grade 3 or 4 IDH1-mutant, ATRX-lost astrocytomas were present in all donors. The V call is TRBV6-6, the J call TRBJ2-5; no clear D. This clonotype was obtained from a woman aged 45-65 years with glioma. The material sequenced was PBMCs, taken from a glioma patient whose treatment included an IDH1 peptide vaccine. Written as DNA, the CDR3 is TGTGCCAGCAGTTATAGTGGGGTGAGACAAGAGACCCAGTACTTC. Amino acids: CASSYSGVRQETQYF.